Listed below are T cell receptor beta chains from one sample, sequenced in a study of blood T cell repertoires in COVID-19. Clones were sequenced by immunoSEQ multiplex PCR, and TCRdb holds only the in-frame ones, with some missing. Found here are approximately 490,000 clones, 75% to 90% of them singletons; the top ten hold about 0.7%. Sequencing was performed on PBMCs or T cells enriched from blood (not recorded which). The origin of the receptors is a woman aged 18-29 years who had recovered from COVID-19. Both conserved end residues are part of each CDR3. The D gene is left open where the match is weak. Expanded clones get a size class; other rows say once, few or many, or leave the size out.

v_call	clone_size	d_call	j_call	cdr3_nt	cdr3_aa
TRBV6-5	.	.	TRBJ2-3	TGTGCCAGCAGCCAGACTAAGACTAGAGCGCAGTATTTT	CASSQTKTRAQYF
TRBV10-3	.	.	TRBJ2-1	TGTGCCTCCGGACAGACTAATGAGCAGTTCTTC	CASGQTNEQFF
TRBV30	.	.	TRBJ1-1	TGTGCCTGGAATCTTCCGACAGACACTGAAGCTTTCTTT	CAWNLPTDTEAFF
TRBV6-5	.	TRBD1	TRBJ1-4	TGTGCCAGCAGCGATCCGGGACAGGGAGATGAAAAACTGTTTTTT	CASSDPGQGDEKLFF
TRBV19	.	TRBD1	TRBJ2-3	TGTGCCAGTAGACCTCTGGGACAGGGGGAATCAGATACGCAGTATTTT	CASRPLGQGESDTQYF
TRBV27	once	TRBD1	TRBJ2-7	TGTGCCAGCAGTGAGGGACAGGGCACCTACGAGCAGTACTTC	CASSEGQGTYEQYF
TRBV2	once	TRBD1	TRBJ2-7	TGTGCCAGCAGTGAATTACAGGGGGAAATTCAGTACTTC	CASSELQGEIQYF
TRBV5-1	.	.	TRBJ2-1	TGCGCCAGCAGCTTGCAGGGTGTCGATGAGCAGTTCTTC	CASSLQGVDEQFF
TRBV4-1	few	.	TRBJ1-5	TGCGCCAGCAGCCACGCGGGGGAGCCTCAGCATTTT	CASSHAGEPQHF
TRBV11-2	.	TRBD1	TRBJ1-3	TGTGCCAGCAGCTTAGACTCACAGGGGGCGGGAAACACCATATATTTT	CASSLDSQGAGNTIYF
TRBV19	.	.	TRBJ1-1	TGTGCCAGTAGTATAGTTAGGGGGACAAAGAACACTGAAGCTTTCTTT	CASSIVRGTKNTEAFF
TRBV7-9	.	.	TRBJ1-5	TGTGCCAGCAGCTTAGCAGGGGAATCACAGCATTTT	CASSLAGESQHF
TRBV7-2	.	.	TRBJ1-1	TGTGCCAGCCGGACAGACTTGAACACTGAAGCTTTCTTT	CASRTDLNTEAFF
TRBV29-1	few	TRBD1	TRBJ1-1	TGCAGCGTTGGGGGATGGACAGGGTTGAGCACTGAAGCTTTCTTT	CSVGGWTGLSTEAFF
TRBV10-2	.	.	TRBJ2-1	TGCGCCAGCAGTGAGTCGGTTAGGACACCTGTGGACAATGAGCAGTTCTTC	CASSESVRTPVDNEQFF
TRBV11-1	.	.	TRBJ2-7	TGTGCCAGCAGCTTAGTAAGCCGGGGGGCCGGCTACGAGCAGTACTTC	CASSLVSRGAGYEQYF
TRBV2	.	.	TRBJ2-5	TGTGCCAGCAGTCTAACCCAAGAGACCCAGTACTTC	CASSLTQETQYF
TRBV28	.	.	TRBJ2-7	TGTGCCAGCAGTTCGACAGGAGAACCTTCCTACGAGCAGTACTTC	CASSSTGEPSYEQYF
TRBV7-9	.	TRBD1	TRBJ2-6	TGTGCCAGCAGCCATTCCCGGGACAGGGTGGGCGGTGGGGCCAACGTCCTGACTTTC	CASSHSRDRVGGGANVLTF
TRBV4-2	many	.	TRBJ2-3	TGTGCCAGCAGCCAAGCTAAGGGGGGGGACACAGATACGCAGTATTTT	CASSQAKGGDTDTQYF
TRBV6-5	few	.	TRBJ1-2	TGTGCCAGCAGTTACTCCCCCGTAGGGGCTTTGAATGGCTACACCTTC	CASSYSPVGALNGYTF
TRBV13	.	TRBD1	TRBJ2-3	TGTGCCAGCAGCTCAAACAGGGGAATAGATACGCAGTATTTT	CASSSNRGIDTQYF
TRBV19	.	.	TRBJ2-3	TGTGCCAGTAGTATAGGTGAAGGGGGCACAGATACGCAGTATTTT	CASSIGEGGTDTQYF
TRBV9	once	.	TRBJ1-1	TGTGCCAGCAGCGTAGACCCCGGCGGGAGTGAAGCTTTCTTT	CASSVDPGGSEAFF
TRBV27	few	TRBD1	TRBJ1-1	TGTGCCAGCAGTGAGACCCGGGACAGTCAGAACACTGAAGCTTTCTTT	CASSETRDSQNTEAFF
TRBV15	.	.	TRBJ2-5	TGTGCCACCAGCAGAGTAACAGGCGAGAAGACCCAGTACTTC	CATSRVTGEKTQYF
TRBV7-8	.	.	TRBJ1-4	TGTGCCAGCAGCTTAAGTGGGCCAGCAACTAATGAAAAACTGTTTTTT	CASSLSGPATNEKLFF